This record covers a single T cell receptor (beta chain). This record comes from a study of blood T cell repertoires in COVID-19. Overall study context: The study drew acute and convalescent COVID-19 samples from the United States, Italy and Spain. T cells, B-cell-depleted T cells, or PBMCs provided the cDNA or gDNA that served as material.

Original data processing: How many nucleated cells were present was estimated from reference gene primer amplification. Profiled with immunoSEQ multiplex PCR; TCRdb holds only in-frame clones, not every one. The V and J calls and the clone size are those of that table, but D and trimming were determined from the DNA. The sample has 200,000 to 300,000 clones; approximately 90% are singletons. V gave up 2 bases and J gave up 5 bases; unmatched junction bases: 17. This CDR3 comprises 17 residues. The germline V gene encodes CDR1 SQVTM and CDR2 ANQGSEA. Sequenced input: peripheral blood. The TCR sequence derives from a woman aged 40 to 50 who had recovered from COVID-19. The chain recombines TRBV29-1 with TRBJ2-7, with 8 bases aligning to TRBD2. CDR3 in amino acids: CSVEPGQGPAGVNEQYF. The CDR3 DNA is TGCAGCGTTGAACCAGGCCAGGGGCCAGCGGGAGTCAACGAGCAGTACTTC.